This paragraph reports one T cell receptor beta chain. These data come from a study of T cells after yellow fever vaccination. Study-wide findings and caveats: Compared with primary, the secondary response was weaker and peaked at day 5, not 15.

The CDR3 consists of 12 residues. Germline CDR1 and CDR2: MNHEY and SMNVEV (reference sequence). V shed 4 bases and J shed 9 bases, with 10 bases lying between them. TCRdb used MiXCR to reprocess the 5' RACE reads, holding one entry per CDR3 protein. The data hold approximately 85,000 distinct CDR3 sequences, with less than 15% observed a single time. The J gene is TRBJ1-5, the V gene TRBV27; D remains unclear. This receptor was obtained from a man between 18 and 35 years old who received the YFV17D yellow fever vaccine. Sequences were derived from CD8+ T cells not binding an NS4B(214-222) dextramer, sorted from PBMCs, sampled approximately 22 days after the first yellow fever vaccination. The CDR3, as DNA: TGTGCCAGCAGTTCCACCGGCCTGCCCCAGCATTTT. Amino acid sequence: CASSSTGLPQHF.